Following are 32 T cell receptor gamma chains from one sample sequenced in a study of human gamma delta and Vdelta1 T cells. TCRdb called clones from the PCR reads again using CATT. The table includes 7,500 to 10,000 gamma-chain clones, around 45% detected once. These receptors lack a known antigen. The sample taken for sequencing was Vdelta1 gamma-delta T cells from blood grown in culture (DOT cells). These receptor sequences come from a human donor in good health.

This clone was seen a few times. V and J are TRGV2 and TRGJ1 or TRGJ2. The CDR3 length is 14 residues. Per germline, CDR1 EGSNGY and CDR2 YDSYNSKV. Trimming removed 0 bases from V and 4 bases from J; junction bases left unmatched: 6. CDR3: CATWDGPYYYKKLF. As DNA, the CDR3 is TGTGCCACCTGGGACGGGCCGTACTATTATAAGAAACTCTTT.

This clone was picked up a small number of times. This chain uses TRGV8 with TRGJP1. This CDR3 is built from 15 residues. After removal of 6 bases from V and 0 bases from J, the junction contained 7 bases not matched to a gene. Germline V lookup: CDR1 VENAVY, CDR2 YDSYNSRV. The CDR3 nucleotides are TGTGCCACCTGGACCCCCGATACCACTGGTTGGTTCAAGATATTT. Translated, it gives CATWTPDTTGWFKIF.

V usage is TRGV4 and J usage is TRGJ1 or TRGJ2. CDR3 length: 16 amino acids. V dropped 5 bases and J dropped 0; count of bases not matched to a gene: 13. Germline V gene data show CDR1 as EGSTGY and CDR2 as YDSYTSSV. DNA for the CDR3: TGTGCCACCTGGGCCTACCTCGGCCTGAATTATTATAAGAAACTCTTT. Its translation: CATWAYLGLNYYKKLF.

J is TRGJP1 and V is TRGV10. TRGV10 is sorted into the ORF group, with uncertain function. J lost 9 bases, V lost 8 bases, and 16 bases had no gene match. The CDR3 sequence is 15 residues long. The chain's CDR3 is CAAWEGSTPSWFKIF. The CDR3 DNA sequence: TGTGCTGCGTGGGAGGGATCCACCCCCAGTTGGTTCAAGATATTT.

Notes on this clone: A much larger clone is a single base away; this may be a read error. The chain has TRGV2 and TRGJ1 or TRGJ2. J was trimmed by 2 bases and V by 6 bases; bases with no gene match: 1. The CDR3 is 11 amino acids. The V gene's germline CDR1 is EGSNGY and CDR2 YDSYNSKV. CDR3 sequence: CATWYYYKKLF. The CDR3 coding sequence is TGTGCCACCTGGTATTATTATAAGAAACTCTTT.

V is TRGV9 and J is TRGJP. Germline V gene data show CDR1 as GITISATS and CDR2 as ISYDGTV (reference sequence). The CDR3 contains 16 residues. The ends lost 1 base at V and 7 bases at J; junction bases unmatched: 4. CDR3 loop: CALWEVTELGKKIKVF. In DNA, the CDR3 is TGTGCCTTGTGGGAGGTTACTGAGTTGGGCAAAAAAATCAAGGTATTT.

The V and J genes are TRGV9 and TRGJP2. After removal of 4 bases from V and 8 bases from J, the junction contained 4 bases not matched to a gene. CDR3 length: 12 amino acids. Germline V gives CDR1 GITISATS, CDR2 ISYDGTV (reference sequence). CDR3 nucleotide sequence: TGTGCCTTGTGGGACGCAGATTGGATCAAGACGTTT. This sequence encodes CALWDADWIKTF.

By proportion, this clone is medium-sized (0.01 to 0.1%). The rearrangement links TRGV2 to TRGJ1 or TRGJ2. V was clipped by 4 bases and J by 9 bases; unmatched bases: 0. This CDR3 is built from 9 residues. CDR1 is EGSNGY and CDR2 is YDSYNSKV in the germline V gene. The CDR3 region has the DNA TGTGCCACCTGGGATAAGAAACTCTTT. Protein sequence: CATWDKKLF.

Notes on this clone: A read error may explain this, as a much larger clone is one base away. Other nucleotide sequences in the sample specify the same CDR3. The chain has TRGV8 and TRGJ1 or TRGJ2. Trimming removed 0 bases from V and 2 bases from J; junction bases left unmatched: 1. This CDR3 comprises 13 residues. From germline, CDR1 is VENAVY and CDR2 YDSYNSRV. DNA of the CDR3: TGTGCCACCTGGGATAGGTATTATTATAAGAAACTCTTT. Translation: CATWDRYYYKKLF.

This chain uses TRGV9 with TRGJ1 or TRGJ2. The CDR3 covers 12 residues. With 2 bases clipped from V and 11 bases from J, the junction kept 9 bases outside the gene matches. CDR1 is GITISATS and CDR2 is ISYDGTV in the germline V gene (reference sequence). DNA for the CDR3: TGTGCCTTGTGGGAGGCACCCTGCGAGAAACTCTTT. This codes for CALWEAPCEKLF.

This clone has a handful of counts. The chain combines TRGV8 with TRGJ1 or TRGJ2. From germline, CDR1 is VENAVY and CDR2 YDSYNSRV. The CDR3 length is 15 residues. After removal of 0 bases from V and 5 bases from J, the junction contained 10 bases not matched to a gene. CDR3 coding DNA: TGTGCCACCTGGGATAGGCCGCCTGCACATTATAAGAAACTCTTT. Its translation is CATWDRPPAHYKKLF.

The chain recombines TRGV8 with TRGJ1 or TRGJ2. Germline CDR1 VENAVY, CDR2 YDSYNSRV. J lost 1 base, V lost 2 bases, and 2 bases had no gene match. There are 13 residues in the CDR3. The CDR3 region has the DNA TGTGCCACCTGGGATACTAATTATTATAAGAAACTCTTT. This codes for CATWDTNYYKKLF.

The rearrangement uses TRGV2 and TRGJ1 or TRGJ2. The CDR3 length is 14 residues. V lost 0 bases, J lost 9 bases, and 11 bases stayed unmatched. From germline, CDR1 is EGSNGY and CDR2 YDSYNSKV. CDR3 in amino acids: CATWDGPAHCKKLF. The CDR3 DNA reads TGTGCCACCTGGGACGGGCCCGCCCATTGTAAGAAACTCTTT.

The gene calls are TRGV9 and TRGJ1 or TRGJ2. J gave up 0 bases and V 2 bases, and 4 bases lay outside the gene matches. Germline assignment: CDR1 GITISATS and CDR2 ISYDGTV (reference sequence). This CDR3 has 14 residues. The CDR3 DNA sequence: TGTGCCTTGTGGGAGGGAGAGAATTATTATAAGAAACTCTTT. This translates into CALWEGENYYKKLF.

This clone appeared a few times. Being one base from a much bigger clone, this may be a read error. Other DNA sequences in this sample translate to the same CDR3. The V gene is TRGV8, the J gene TRGJP2. This CDR3 is built from 13 residues. Germline V gene data show CDR1 as VENAVY and CDR2 as YDSYNSRV. The CDR3 protein is CATWDSSDWIKTF. Written as DNA, the CDR3 is TGTGCCACCTGGGATAGCAGTGATTGGATCAAGACGTTT.

This clone turned up a few times. The chain uses TRGV4 and TRGJ1 or TRGJ2. The CDR3 runs 14 residues. V was pared by 2 bases and J by 12 bases, with 16 bases of the junction left unmatched. The germline V gene encodes CDR1 EGSTGY and CDR2 YDSYTSSV. The CDR3 DNA reads as TGTGCCACCTGGGATGACGTTCGCGTATCAGGGAAACTCTTT. It is translated as CATWDDVRVSGKLF.

J is TRGJ1 or TRGJ2 and V is TRGV2. There are 15 residues in the CDR3. CDR1 EGSNGY and CDR2 YDSYNSKV come from the germline V gene. V gave up 0 bases and J gave up 2 bases; unmatched junction bases: 7. The CDR3 spells CATWDGPKHYYKKLF. CDR3 nucleotides: TGTGCCACCTGGGACGGGCCCAAACATTATTATAAGAAACTCTTT.

This chain uses TRGV4 with TRGJP1. V shed 2 bases, J shed 0 bases, and the junction held 6 bases outside the gene matches. The CDR3 runs to 16 residues. Germline CDR1 is EGSTGY and CDR2 is YDSYTSSV. This CDR3 is CATWDALHTTGWFKIF. The CDR3, as DNA: TGTGCCACCTGGGATGCCCTACATACCACTGGTTGGTTCAAGATATTT.

This clone was picked up a small number of times. V and J are TRGV3 and TRGJ1 or TRGJ2. Trimming took 0 bases from V and 5 from J; bases not matched to a gene: 4. From germline, CDR1 is VTNTFY and CDR2 YDVSTARD (reference sequence). There are 13 residues in the CDR3. This CDR3 reads CATWDRQNYKKLF. CDR3 in DNA: TGTGCCACCTGGGACAGGCAGAATTATAAGAAACTCTTT.

This clone has only one observation. This rearrangement joins TRGV2 to TRGJ1 or TRGJ2. The ends lost 0 bases at V and 7 bases at J; junction bases unmatched: 12. This CDR3 is 15 amino acids long. Per the germline V gene, CDR1 is EGSNGY and CDR2 is YDSYNSKV. The DNA for the CDR3 is TGTGCCACCTGGGACGGGCTCCTCCGAGGGTATAAGAAACTCTTT. Translation: CATWDGLLRGYKKLF.

This clone has only one observation. This may come from a read error, since a much larger clone is one base off. This chain links TRGV5 with TRGJ1 or TRGJ2. Germline-derived CDR1 and CDR2 are VINAFY and YDVSNSKD. This CDR3 is built from 11 residues. J lost 10 bases, V lost 3 bases, and 6 bases had no gene match. CDR3 sequence: CATWDGGKKLF. The CDR3 region has the DNA TGTGCCACCTGGGACGGGGGAAAGAAACTCTTT.

The chain combines TRGV2 with TRGJ1 or TRGJ2. This CDR3 has 12 residues. Trimming cost V 0 bases and J 10 bases; bases outside gene matches: 6. From germline, CDR1 is EGSNGY and CDR2 YDSYNSKV. In nucleotides, the CDR3 is TGTGCCACCTGGGACGGGCCTTTCAAGAAACTCTTT. Its translation is CATWDGPFKKLF.

This sequence joins TRGV4 and TRGJ1 or TRGJ2. Germline V gene lookup returns CDR1 EGSTGY and CDR2 YDSYTSSV. The CDR3 has 13 residues. J was trimmed by 2 bases and V by 4 bases; bases with no gene match: 5. CDR3 region: CATWDRYYYKKLF. CDR3 nucleotides: TGTGCCACCTGGGACCGATATTATTATAAGAAACTCTTT.

The rearrangement uses TRGV10 and TRGJ1 or TRGJ2. TRGV10 is known as an ORF, though its function is uncertain. This CDR3 comprises 10 residues. Losses at the gene ends were 8 bases for V and 12 bases for J; bases not matched to a gene: 8. CDR3 residues: CAAWDSSKLF. As DNA, the CDR3 is TGTGCTGCGTGGGATAGCTCGAAACTCTTT.

V usage is TRGV3 and J usage is TRGJP2. Looked up from germline, CDR1 is VTNTFY and CDR2 is YDVSTARD (reference sequence). J was trimmed by 9 bases and V by 1 base; bases with no gene match: 17. CDR3 length: 17 residues. CDR3: CATWDSPTHFNYWIKTF. The CDR3 nucleotides are TGTGCCACCTGGGACAGCCCTACTCATTTCAATTATTGGATCAAGACGTTT.

This clone was observed a single time. The chain recombines TRGV3 with TRGJ1 or TRGJ2. This CDR3 is 14 amino acids long. After removal of 0 bases from V and 3 bases from J, the junction contained 5 bases not matched to a gene. Germline V gene data show CDR1 as VTNTFY and CDR2 as YDVSTARD (reference sequence). The CDR3 coding sequence is TGTGCCACCTGGGACAGGCAACTTTATTATAAGAAACTCTTT. Translation gives CATWDRQLYYKKLF.

This rearrangement joins TRGV4 to TRGJ1 or TRGJ2. The V segment lost 2 bases and the J segment 1 base; nucleotides outside the gene matches: 2. The CDR3 length is 13 residues. Germline loops: CDR1 EGSTGY, CDR2 YDSYTSSV. DNA of the CDR3: TGTGCCACCTGGGATGACAATTATTATAAGAAACTCTTT. Its protein product is CATWDDNYYKKLF.

Only a few counts were recorded for this clone. The chain couples TRGV3 to TRGJ1 or TRGJ2. Germline trimming cut 1 base from V and 0 bases from J; bases unmatched to any gene: 6. The CDR3 is made up of 15 amino acids. Germline V lookup: CDR1 VTNTFY, CDR2 YDVSTARD (reference sequence). The CDR3 is CATWDRNPNYYKKLF. In DNA, the CDR3 is TGTGCCACCTGGGACAGAAATCCGAATTATTATAAGAAACTCTTT.

This clone was detected a few times. The sample holds other DNA sequences that translate to the same CDR3. V and J are TRGV9 and TRGJ1 or TRGJ2. After removal of 0 bases from V and 2 bases from J, the junction contained 4 bases not matched to a gene. Germline lookup yields CDR1 GITISATS and CDR2 ISYDGTV (reference sequence). This CDR3 is built from 14 residues. The CDR3 is CALWEVRDYYKKLF. For the CDR3, the DNA is TGTGCCTTGTGGGAGGTGCGAGATTATTATAAGAAACTCTTT.

The V gene is TRGV10, the J gene TRGJP1. TRGV10 is designated an ORF whose function remains uncertain. The V gene end was trimmed by 9 bases and the J gene end by 9 bases; junction bases not matched to a gene: 8. This CDR3 region has 12 residues. The CDR3 nucleotides read TGTGCTGCGTGCCTTCCTCGTTGGTTCAAGATATTT. This sequence encodes CAACLPRWFKIF.

This clone is termed medium-sized. The rearrangement joins TRGV10 to TRGJ1 or TRGJ2. TRGV10 is recorded as an ORF, its role being uncertain. There are 13 residues in the CDR3. The J segment lost 3 bases and the V segment lost 8 bases, leaving 8 bases of the junction unmatched. The CDR3 spells CAAWDYPYYKKLF. The CDR3 DNA reads as TGTGCTGCGTGGGATTATCCTTATTATAAGAAACTCTTT.

This clone was seen only a few times. The sample contains more than one DNA sequence encoding this CDR3. This sequence joins TRGV10 and TRGJ1 or TRGJ2. TRGV10 is treated as an ORF (open reading frame) with a function not yet certain. Trimming cost V 8 bases and J 12 bases; bases outside gene matches: 8. CDR3 size: 10 residues. In DNA form, the CDR3 reads TGTGCTGCGTGGGATTCCGGGAAACTCTTT. It specifies CAAWDSGKLF.